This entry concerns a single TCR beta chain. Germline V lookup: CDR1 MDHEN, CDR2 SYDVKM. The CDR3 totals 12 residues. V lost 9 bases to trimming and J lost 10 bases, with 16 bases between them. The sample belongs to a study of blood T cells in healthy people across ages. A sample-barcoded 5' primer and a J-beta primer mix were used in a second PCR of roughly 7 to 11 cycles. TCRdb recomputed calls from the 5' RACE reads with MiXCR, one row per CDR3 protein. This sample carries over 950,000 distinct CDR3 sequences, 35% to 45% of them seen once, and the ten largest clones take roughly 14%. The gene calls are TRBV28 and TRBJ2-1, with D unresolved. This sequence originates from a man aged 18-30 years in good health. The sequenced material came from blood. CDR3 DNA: TGTGCCAGTACGAGAAGCTCCTACGAGCAGTTCTTC. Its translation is CASTRSSYEQFF.